This TCR beta chain was observed in a study of T cell repertoires in cytomegalovirus infection. Across the whole study: Public TCR beta signatures marked donors with CMV infection and the matching HLA.

General study results and limits: Within the response measured ex vivo, HLA-C-restricted CMV-specific TCR beta clonotypes were dominant. Of the TCR beta families, the public ones yielded a cumulative frequency that identified carriers of CMV plus the relevant HLA.

The sample holds many counts of this clonotype. Its antigen is still unknown. V was pared by 4 bases and J by 8 bases, with 14 bases between. The CDR3 consists of 14 residues. Germline CDR1 SGHTA, CDR2 FQGNSA. TCRdb used MiXCR to reprocess the reads, holding one entry per CDR3 protein. The sample includes roughly 240,000 distinct CDR3 sequences, roughly 6.5% seen only once; the top ten take 5.5% to 6.5%. This clonotype was obtained from a human donor in good health (CMV status not recorded). Some clones in this sample may be carry-over from other donors' samples. The chain links TRBV7-2 to TRBJ1-4; D is possibly TRBD1 (6 bases). Input material: PBMCs. In nucleotides, the CDR3 is TGTGCCAGCAGCTCAGGACAGCTTGGAGAAAAACTGTTTTTT. Protein: CASSSGQLGEKLFF.